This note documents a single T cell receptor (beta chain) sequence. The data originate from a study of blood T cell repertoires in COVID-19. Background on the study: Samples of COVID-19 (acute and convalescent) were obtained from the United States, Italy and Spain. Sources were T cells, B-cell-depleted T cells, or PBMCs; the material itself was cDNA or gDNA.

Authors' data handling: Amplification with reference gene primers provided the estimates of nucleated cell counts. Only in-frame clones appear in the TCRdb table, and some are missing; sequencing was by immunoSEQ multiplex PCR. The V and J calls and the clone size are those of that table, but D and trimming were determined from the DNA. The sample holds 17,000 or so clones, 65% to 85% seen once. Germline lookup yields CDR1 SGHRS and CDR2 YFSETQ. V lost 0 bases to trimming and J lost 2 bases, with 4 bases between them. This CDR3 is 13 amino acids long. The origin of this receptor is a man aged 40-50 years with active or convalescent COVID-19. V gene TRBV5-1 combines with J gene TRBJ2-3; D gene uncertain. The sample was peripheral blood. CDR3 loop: CASSLEATDTQYF. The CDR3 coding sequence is TGCGCCAGCAGCTTGGAAGCCACAGATACGCAGTATTTT.